Below, 15 T cell receptor beta chains from the same sample are listed, as sequenced in a study of blood T cell repertoires in COVID-19. Measured with immunoSEQ multiplex PCR; TCRdb has only the in-frame clones, and not every one. The table shows over 150,000 clones, with roughly 86% occurring only once. The sample was peripheral blood. The receptors come from a man in his forties or fifties with active or convalescent COVID-19.

The V and J genes are TRBV18 and TRBJ2-7; 9 bases align to TRBD2. This CDR3 comprises 15 residues. V shed 2 bases, J shed 2 bases, and the junction held 4 bases outside the gene matches. Germline lookup yields CDR1 KGHSH and CDR2 LQKENI. The CDR3 spells CASSPNSGGTYEQYF. CDR3 DNA: TGTGCCAGCTCACCAAATAGCGGGGGTACCTACGAGCAGTACTTC.

The chain couples TRBV7-7 to TRBJ2-1, with TRBD2 matching 13 bases. Looked up from germline, CDR1 is SSHAT and CDR2 is FNYEAQ (reference sequence). This CDR3 contains 15 residues. This CDR3 reads CASSKRLAGGAEQFF. In DNA, the CDR3 is TGTGCTAGCTCCAAGAGACTAGCGGGGGGAGCTGAGCAGTTCTTC.

The chain is built from TRBV5-1 and TRBJ1-1, with TRBD1 matching over 8 bases. CDR3 length: 13 amino acids. Germline V CDR1 and CDR2: SGHRS, YFSETQ. Losses at the gene ends were 4 bases for V and 3 bases for J; bases not matched to a gene: 2. The CDR3 region is CASSPQGDTEAFF. The CDR3 DNA is TGCGCCAGCAGCCCACAGGGGGACACTGAAGCTTTCTTT.

Concerning this clone: The junction does not match germline at one end; this may be a read error. This chain uses TRBV7-7 with TRBJ2-2; maybe TRBD2 (5 bases). The CDR3 has 15 amino acids. Looked up from germline, CDR1 is SSHAT and CDR2 is FNYEAQ (reference sequence). CDR3 sequence: CASSLGAGNTGELFF. CDR3 coding DNA: TGTGCTAGCAGCTTAGGCGCGGGGAACACCGGGGAGCTGTTTTTT.

There are a few counts of this clone. V gene TRBV3-1 (or the pseudogene TRBV3-2) combines with J gene TRBJ1-2; possibly TRBD1 for D (5 bases). The CDR3 is 13 amino acids. The V gene lost 4 bases and the J gene lost 8 bases, with 14 bases spanning the gap. CDR1 and CDR2 (germline): LGHDT, YNNKEL (reference sequence). The CDR3: CASSPGVGAGYTF. Written as DNA, the CDR3 is TGTGCCAGCAGCCCGGGGGTAGGCGCGGGCTACACCTTC.

This chain links TRBV5-1 with TRBJ2-1, with 12 bases lining up with TRBD2. CDR1 is SGHRS, CDR2 YFSETQ, per germline. Trimming cost V 4 bases and J 0 bases; bases outside gene matches: 5. This CDR3 is 17 amino acids long. This CDR3 is CASSPTSGGFSYNEQFF. The CDR3 DNA is TGCGCCAGCAGCCCGACTAGCGGGGGTTTCTCCTACAATGAGCAGTTCTTC.

The gene calls are TRBV7-8 and TRBJ2-1, with D possibly matching TRBD2 (5 bases). There are 14 residues in the CDR3. Trimming took 3 bases from V and 0 from J, leaving 6 bases between them. CDR1 SGHVS and CDR2 FQNEAQ come from the germline V gene. CDR3 loop: CASSFRDSYNEQFF. Here the CDR3 DNA reads TGTGCCAGCAGCTTCCGGGACTCCTACAATGAGCAGTTCTTC.

V and J are TRBV9 and TRBJ1-2; 9 nucleotides match TRBD1. Germline V gives CDR1 SGDLS, CDR2 YYNGEE. The CDR3 sequence is 21 residues long. V gave up 2 bases and J gave up 2 bases; unmatched junction bases: 22. The CDR3 nucleotides read TGTGCCAGCAGCGTTTTAGGCTCCCCCGACAGGGGGTTTCAATGGAACTATGGCTACACCTTC. As protein: CASSVLGSPDRGFQWNYGYTF.

The rearrangement joins TRBV6-5 to TRBJ1-1, with D uncertain. The germline V gene encodes CDR1 MNHEY and CDR2 SVGAGI. The CDR3 is 14 residues long. The V gene lost 1 base and the J gene lost 4 bases, with 10 bases spanning the gap. CDR3 protein: CASSYFPISTEAFF. The CDR3 DNA reads TGTGCCAGCAGTTACTTCCCCATTAGCACTGAAGCTTTCTTT.

V and J are TRBV5-1 and TRBJ1-3; D is unclear. Trimming pared 5 bases from V and 4 bases from J, leaving 10 bases between. The germline CDR1 and CDR2 sequences are SGHRS and YFSETQ. The CDR3 totals 13 residues. The CDR3, as DNA: TGCGCCAGCAGACCGACTGGGGGAAACACCATATATTTT. The encoded protein is CASRPTGGNTIYF.

The chain links TRBV4-2 to TRBJ2-5; TRBD2 matches 8 bases. CDR1 and CDR2 (germline): LGHNA, YNFKEQ. The CDR3 runs to 15 residues. The V gene end was trimmed by 0 bases and the J gene end by 5 bases; junction bases not matched to a gene: 5. Written as DNA, the CDR3 is TGTGCCAGCAGCCAAGAGGCAGCGGGAGACGAGACCCAGTACTTC. Amino acid sequence: CASSQEAAGDETQYF.

This clone was counted a few times. This chain connects TRBV7-2 to TRBJ2-1; D is perhaps TRBD1 (5 bases). Germline V gene data show CDR1 as SGHTA and CDR2 as FQGNSA. The CDR3 spans 14 residues. V gave up 5 bases and J gave up 6 bases, with 14 bases separating them. This chain's CDR3 is CASSTGQGRNEQFF. The DNA of the CDR3 is TGTGCCAGCAGCACCGGACAAGGGCGCAATGAGCAGTTCTTC.

The rearrangement uses TRBV10-3 and TRBJ1-5; 9 nucleotides line up with TRBD1. CDR1 and CDR2 (germline): ENHRY, SYGVKD. This CDR3 region has 15 residues. Trimming at V came to 6 bases and at J to 1 base, leaving 4 bases not matched to a gene. The CDR3 protein is CAISRTGESNQPQHF. The CDR3 nucleotides are TGTGCCATCAGCCGGACAGGGGAGAGCAATCAGCCCCAGCATTTT.

The chain links TRBV5-6 to TRBJ2-5, with 10 bases aligning to TRBD2. Looked up from germline, CDR1 is SGHDT and CDR2 is YYEEEE. Trimming took 1 base from V and 4 from J; bases not matched to a gene: 10. There are 17 residues in the CDR3. The CDR3 coding sequence is TGTGCCAGCAGCTTGTTTGGATTAGCGGGGGGTTTAGAGACCCAGTACTTC. Amino acid sequence: CASSLFGLAGGLETQYF.

V gene TRBV9 combines with J gene TRBJ2-3; D ambiguous. CDR3 size: 12 residues. Per germline, CDR1 SGDLS and CDR2 YYNGEE. V was pared by 0 bases and J by 8 bases, with 7 bases between. The CDR3 protein is CASSVAGATQYF. The DNA for the CDR3 is TGTGCCAGCAGCGTAGCCGGTGCTACGCAGTATTTT.